This passage covers 6 T cell receptor beta chains from one sample sequenced in a study of naive and memory T cell subsets. An equimolar mix of two oligonucleotides served as the beta constant-region primer for TRBC1 and TRBC2. Ligated cDNA was amplified by four rounds of PCR with nested alpha and beta constant-region primers and SP2. TCRdb re-derived calls from the UMI-ligation and nested PCR reads in MiXCR, one entry per CDR3 protein. The data show some 9,700 distinct CDR3 sequences, with roughly 5.5% seen just once and around 54% held by the top ten. The sample taken for sequencing was CD4+ TEMRA cells from blood. Subset indicated: effector memory re-expressing CD45RA, CD45RA+ CD27-. These TCRs come from a human donor in good health.

This clonotype has at least ten counts. The V gene is TRBV20-1, the J gene TRBJ2-7; D remains unclear. There are 12 residues in the CDR3. Germline assignment: CDR1 DFQATT and CDR2 SNEGSKA (reference sequence). In nucleotides, the CDR3 is TGCTCCGCTACATTGAGACCCTACGAGCAGTACTTC. Amino acids: CSATLRPYEQYF.

The chain employs TRBV21-1 and TRBJ1-5. TRBV21-1 is a documented pseudogene. The CDR3 covers 13 residues. CDR3 in DNA: TGTGCCAGCAGCAAAGGAGCGAATCAGCCCCAGCATTTT. Its protein is CASSKGANQPQHF.

This clonotype was seen repeatedly, ten times or more. The CDR3 here is CATSRVRTGITEAFF. The CDR3 bases are TGTGCCACCAGCAGAGTACGGACAGGGATCACTGAAGCTTTCTTT. The chain carries TRBV15 and TRBJ1-1, with 8 bases lining up with TRBD1. Germline values: CDR1 LNHNV, CDR2 YYDKDF (reference sequence). The CDR3 is 15 amino acids. The trim removed 1 base at V and 4 bases at J, leaving 5 bases unmatched.

There are many counts of this clonotype. This chain uses TRBV18 with TRBJ2-7; 9 bases match TRBD2. Trimming removed 6 bases from V and 7 bases from J; junction bases left unmatched: 13. The CDR3 loop spans 15 amino acids. CDR1 and CDR2 (germline): KGHSH, LQKENI. The CDR3 DNA sequence: TGTGCCAGCTCCCGGAGAGTAGCGGGAGAGGGGGAGCAGTACTTC. This translates into CASSRRVAGEGEQYF.

This clonotype was found many times. The chain combines TRBV29-1 with TRBJ1-1, with D possibly being TRBD1 (5 bases). Germline V gives CDR1 SQVTM, CDR2 ANQGSEA. The CDR3 loop spans 12 amino acids. With 7 bases removed from V and 1 base from J, the gap between germline ends came to 10 bases. The CDR3 region is CSALQGNTEAFF. CDR3 DNA: TGCAGCGCATTGCAGGGGAACACTGAAGCTTTCTTT.

The sample holds many counts of this clonotype. The chain joins TRBV4-3 to TRBJ2-3; D unclear. V shed 2 bases and J shed 5 bases, with 8 bases lying between them. Germline CDR1 reads LGHNA; CDR2 reads YSLEER. The CDR3 spans 13 residues. The CDR3 DNA reads as TGCGCCAGCAGCCAAAGTATTGGAGATACGCAGTATTTT. The encoded protein is CASSQSIGDTQYF.